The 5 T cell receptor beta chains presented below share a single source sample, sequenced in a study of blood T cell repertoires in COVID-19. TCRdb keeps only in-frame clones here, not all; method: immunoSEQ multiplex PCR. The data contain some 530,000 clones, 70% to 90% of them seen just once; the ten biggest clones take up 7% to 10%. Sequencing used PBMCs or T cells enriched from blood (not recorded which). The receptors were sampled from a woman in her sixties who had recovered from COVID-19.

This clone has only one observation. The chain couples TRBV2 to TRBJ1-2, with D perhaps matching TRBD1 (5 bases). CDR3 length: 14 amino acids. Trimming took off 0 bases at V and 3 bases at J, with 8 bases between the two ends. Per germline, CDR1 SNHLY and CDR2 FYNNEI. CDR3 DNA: TGTGCCAGCAGTGAAGCCAGGGCTGACTATGGCTACACCTTC. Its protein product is CASSEARADYGYTF. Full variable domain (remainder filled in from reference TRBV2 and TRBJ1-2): EPEVTQTPSHQVTQMGQEVILRCVPISNHLYFYWYRQILGQKVEFLVSFYNNEISEKSEIFDDQFSVERPDGSNFTLKIRSTKLEDSAMYFCASSEARADYGYTFGSGTRLTVV.

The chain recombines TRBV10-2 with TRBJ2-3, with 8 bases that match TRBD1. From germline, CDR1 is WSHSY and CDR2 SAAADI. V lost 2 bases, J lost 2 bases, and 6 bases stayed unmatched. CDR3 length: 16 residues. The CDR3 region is CASSENYRGVTDTQYF. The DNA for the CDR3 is TGCGCCAGCAGTGAGAACTACAGGGGGGTCACAGATACGCAGTATTTT.

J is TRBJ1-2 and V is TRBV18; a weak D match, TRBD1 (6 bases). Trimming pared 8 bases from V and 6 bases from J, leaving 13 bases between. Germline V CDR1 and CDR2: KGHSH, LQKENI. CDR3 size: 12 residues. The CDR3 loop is CASARTANGYTF. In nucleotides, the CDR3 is TGTGCCAGCGCAAGGACAGCAAATGGCTACACCTTC.

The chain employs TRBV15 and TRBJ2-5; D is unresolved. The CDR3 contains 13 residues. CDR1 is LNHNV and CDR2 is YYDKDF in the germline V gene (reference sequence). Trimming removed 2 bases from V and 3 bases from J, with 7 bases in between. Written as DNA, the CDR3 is TGTGCCACCAGCAGAAGCCCGGAAGAGACCCAGTACTTC. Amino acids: CATSRSPEETQYF. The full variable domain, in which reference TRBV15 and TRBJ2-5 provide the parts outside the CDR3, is DAMVIQNPRYQVTQFGKPVTLSCSQTLNHNVMYWYQQKSSQAPKLLFHYYDKDFNNEADTPDNFQSRRPNTSFCFLDIRSPGLGDTAMYLCATSRSPEETQYFGPGTRLLVL.

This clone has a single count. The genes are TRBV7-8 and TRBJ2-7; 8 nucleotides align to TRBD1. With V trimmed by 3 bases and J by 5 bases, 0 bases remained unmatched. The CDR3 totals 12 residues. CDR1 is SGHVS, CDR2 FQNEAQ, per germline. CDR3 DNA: TGTGCCAGCAGCTTGGACAGGGACGAGCAGTACGTC. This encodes CASSLDRDEQYV.